Listed here are 7 T cell receptor beta chains from one sample, sequenced in a study of chemoradiotherapy in HPV16-positive cancers. Repertoires were generated with immunoSEQ multiplex PCR, while TCRdb's copy carries only in-frame clones and drops some. The data contain approximately 12,000 clones, 90% of them seen just once; the ten biggest clones take up roughly 2.5%. This sample was obtained from a patient who underwent chemoradiotherapy. The receptors shown here come from a human donor with HPV-associated anogenital cancer.

This clone was found once. The chain links TRBV2 to TRBJ2-1, with 13 bases lining up with TRBD2. V shed 8 bases, J shed 7 bases, and the junction held 5 bases outside the gene matches. Looked up from germline, CDR1 is SNHLY and CDR2 is FYNNEI. This CDR3 is built from 14 residues. In DNA form, the CDR3 reads TGTGCCAGCGGTCCGGGACTAGCGGGGAATGAGCAGTTCTTC. Encoded protein: CASGPGLAGNEQFF.

This rearrangement joins TRBV9 to TRBJ2-3, with a possible D match to TRBD1 (5 bases). The CDR3 is made up of 13 amino acids. Germline V gene data show CDR1 as SGDLS and CDR2 as YYNGEE. V lost 3 bases, J lost 0 bases, and 5 bases lay in between. The DNA for the CDR3 is TGTGCCAGCAGCGGGGGCAGCACAGATACGCAGTATTTT. It encodes CASSGGSTDTQYF. The full variable domain, its missing parts supplied by reference TRBV9 and TRBJ2-3, is DSGVTQTPKHLITATGQRVTLRCSPRSGDLSVYWYQQSLDQGLQFLIQYYNGEERAKGNILERFSAQQFPDLHSELNLSSLELGDSALYFCASSGGSTDTQYFGPGTRLTVL.

A note on this clone: Other DNA sequences in the same sample also yield this CDR3. The chain couples TRBV6-6 to TRBJ1-2; no definite D call. The CDR3 is made up of 13 amino acids. Trimming removed 0 bases from V and 8 bases from J, with 10 bases in between. Germline V gene lookup returns CDR1 MNHNY and CDR2 SVGAGI (reference sequence). The CDR3: CASSYSTPTGYTF. The CDR3, as DNA: TGTGCCAGCAGTTACTCGACTCCTACCGGCTACACCTTC.

The chain links TRBV6-1 to TRBJ2-7; the D gene is possibly TRBD2 (5 bases). The CDR3 runs to 14 residues. The V and J ends lost 6 bases and 2 bases respectively, with 14 bases between them. CDR1 is MNHNS and CDR2 is SASEGT in the germline V gene. The chain's CDR3 is CASSPVSDTYEQYF. CDR3 sequence (DNA): TGTGCCAGCAGCCCTGTTAGCGATACCTACGAGCAGTACTTC.

The chain joins TRBV30 to TRBJ2-7; D call uncertain. V was shortened by 2 bases and J by 4 bases, with 27 bases between the two germline ends. Germline V CDR1 and CDR2: GTSNPN, SVGIG (reference sequence). CDR3 length equals 18 residues. The CDR3 nucleotides are TGTGCCTGGAGTCCCCAGGAAAGAGAAGTATTGGTAAGGTACGAGCAGTACTTC. Translated: CAWSPQEREVLVRYEQYF.

J is TRBJ2-1 and V is TRBV27; a possible D gene is TRBD1 (6 bases). The CDR3 runs to 16 residues. V was trimmed by 5 bases and J by 2 bases, leaving 16 bases between them. Germline loops: CDR1 MNHEY, CDR2 SMNVEV (reference sequence). In nucleotides, the CDR3 is TGTGCCAGCAGTGACGACCGGGACACGGCCTACAATGAGCAGTTCTTC. As protein: CASSDDRDTAYNEQFF.

The chain has TRBV6-5 and TRBJ1-4; 8 bases fit TRBD1. This CDR3 comprises 15 residues. V was clipped by 7 bases and J by 8 bases; unmatched bases: 12. CDR1 and CDR2 (germline): MNHEY, SVGAGI. In DNA, the CDR3 is TGTGCCAGCACCTCATCGGACAGGGTCGGCGAAAAACTGTTTTTT. Its translation: CASTSSDRVGEKLFF.